Reported below is one T cell receptor (beta chain). Germline values: CDR1 KGHSH, CDR2 LQKENI. The V end was cut by 0 bases, the J end by 6 bases, with 11 bases between. The CDR3 consists of 15 residues. Per the original data handling: It was from reference gene primer amplification that nucleated cell counts were estimated. TCRdb keeps only in-frame clones here, not all; method: immunoSEQ multiplex PCR. V and J calls and clone size follow that table, whereas D and trimming were derived from the DNA. The sample contains about 110,000 clones, roughly 70% of which appear only once. This entry is derived from a study of blood T cell repertoires in COVID-19. Study summary: The study drew acute and convalescent COVID-19 samples from the United States, Italy and Spain. T cells, B-cell-depleted T cells, or PBMCs supplied cDNA or gDNA.

The J gene is TRBJ1-4, the V gene TRBV18; possibly TRBD1 for D (6 bases). This TCR was sampled from a middle-aged woman with acute or convalescent COVID-19. The sample was peripheral blood. The CDR3 DNA follows: TGTGCCAGCTCACCACCAAACAGGGTGGATGAAAAACTGTTTTTT. Translated, it gives CASSPPNRVDEKLFF.